The 25 T cell receptor beta chains below all came from one sample that was sequenced in a study of blood T cells in healthy people across ages. A second roughly 6 to 11 cycle PCR used barcoded and J-beta primers. TCRdb passed the 5' RACE reads through MiXCR, listing each CDR3 protein once. Among about 800,000 distinct CDR3 sequences listed, 35% to 50% were seen once. The sample was blood. These receptors all come from an elderly man in good health.

The chain combines TRBV7-2 with TRBJ1-4; a possible D gene is TRBD1 (6 bases). The V end was cut by 5 bases, the J end by 6 bases, with 13 bases between. Germline V CDR1 and CDR2: SGHTA, FQGNSA. The CDR3 loop spans 14 amino acids. CDR3 coding DNA: TGTGCCAGCAGCGGGGGCGGACCGGATGAAAAACTGTTTTTT. This gives the protein CASSGGGPDEKLFF. Full variable domain (rest looked up from reference TRBV7-2 and TRBJ1-4): GAGVSQSPSNKVTEKGKDVELRCDPISGHTALYWYRQSLGQGLEFLIYFQGNSAPDKSGLPSDRFSAERTGGSVSTLTIQRTQQEDSAVYLCASSGGGPDEKLFFGSGTQLSVL.

The chain is built from TRBV6-2 or TRBV6-3 and TRBJ2-7; TRBD1 is a possible D gene (6 bases). The length of the CDR3 is 14 residues. Germline V gene sequence: CDR1 MNHEY, CDR2 SVGEGT. Trimming removed 5 bases at V and 2 bases at J, with 13 bases between. CDR3 region: CASSPRGHPYEQYF. In nucleotides, the CDR3 is TGTGCCAGCAGTCCTAGGGGACACCCCTACGAGCAGTACTTC.

V is TRBV12-3 or TRBV12-4 and J is TRBJ2-3; no reliable D call. V was shortened by 3 bases and J by 4 bases, with 11 bases between the two germline ends. The CDR3 is 14 amino acids. CDR3: CASSFRNLADTQYF. The CDR3 coding sequence is TGTGCCAGCAGTTTTCGGAATCTCGCAGATACGCAGTATTTT.

This clonotype was found once. V gene TRBV29-1 combines with J gene TRBJ2-3; D gene uncertain. The germline V and J ends were trimmed by 3 bases and 4 bases, with 8 bases remaining between them. CDR3 size: 12 residues. Germline V CDR1 and CDR2: SQVTM, ANQGSEA. The CDR3 reads CSVDGAPDTQYF. CDR3 DNA sequence: TGCAGCGTTGATGGCGCGCCAGATACGCAGTATTTT.

This clonotype was observed at least ten times. V gene TRBV2 combines with J gene TRBJ2-5; D remains ambiguous. Trimming shortened V by 6 bases and J by 0 bases, and 14 bases separated the two germline ends. Germline CDR1 SNHLY, CDR2 FYNNEI. This CDR3 has 15 residues. CDR3 region: CASRSSSPYQETQYF. The CDR3 DNA reads TGTGCCAGCAGAAGTAGTAGTCCGTACCAAGAGACCCAGTACTTC.

As to this clonotype: At one of its ends the junction is not consistent with the germline gene, which may arise from a read error. The CDR3 DNA reads as TGCAGCGTTGTTCGCGGAAGCAATAAGCAGTTCTTC. Translating gives CSVVRGSNKQFF. This chain links TRBV29-1 with TRBJ2-1; D is unclear. CDR1 and CDR2 from the germline V gene are SQVTM and ANQGSEA. This CDR3 has 12 residues.

The chain combines TRBV20-1 with TRBJ2-7, with D possibly being TRBD2 (6 bases). TRBJ2-5 explains the end of the DNA better; the J call may be wrong. The CDR3 is 14 amino acids. Germline loops: CDR1 DFQATT, CDR2 SNEGSKA (reference sequence). This CDR3 reads CSARDSSWTKTQYF. DNA for the CDR3: TGCAGTGCTCGGGACTCGTCTTGGACAAAGACCCAGTACTTC.

This chain connects TRBV7-9 to TRBJ2-2; D is possibly TRBD2 (6 bases). Germline lookup yields CDR1 SEHNR and CDR2 FQNEAQ (reference sequence). CDR3 length: 17 amino acids. Trimming pared 7 bases from V and 1 base from J, leaving 19 bases between. CDR3 in DNA: TGTGCCAGCAACCTAGGGACTTTCGTCCGGAACACCGGGGAGCTGTTTTTT. Amino acid sequence: CASNLGTFVRNTGELFF.

Note on this clonotype: The junction departs from germline at one end; a sequencing error may be responsible. The genes are TRBV5-1 and TRBJ2-3, with 13 bases lining up with TRBD2. The germline V gene encodes CDR1 SGHRS and CDR2 YFSETQ. This CDR3 region has 15 residues. The CDR3 DNA reads as TGCGCCGGCAGCTTGGGACTAGCGGGACCGGATACGCAGTATTTT. Its translation is CAGSLGLAGPDTQYF.

On this clonotype itself: Relative to the germline gene, one junction end is altered; a read error may explain this. The CDR3 coding sequence is TGCGGCGTTGCCGTGACAGGGAATGGAGAGACCCAGTACTTC. Protein product: CGVAVTGNGETQYF. The chain combines TRBV29-1 with TRBJ2-5, with TRBD1 matching over 7 bases. This CDR3 is 14 amino acids long. In germline, CDR1 is SQVTM, CDR2 ANQGSEA. The whole variable domain, filled in from reference TRBV29-1 and TRBJ2-5, reads SAVISQKPSRDICQRGTSLTIQCQVDSQVTMMFWYRQQPGQSLTLIATANQGSEATYESGFVIDKFPISRPNLTFSTLTVSNMSPEDSSIYLCGVAVTGNGETQYFGPGTRLLVL.

This chain connects TRBV7-9 to TRBJ2-1, with D perhaps matching TRBD2 (6 bases). The V end lost 4 bases, the J end lost 0 bases, and 19 bases lay between the germline ends. Germline CDR1 is SEHNR and CDR2 is FQNEAQ (reference sequence). CDR3 size: 18 residues. Here the CDR3 DNA reads TGTGCCAGCAGCTCACTCGTCGGGACTGAGCGCTCCTACAATGAGCAGTTCTTC. Its protein is CASSSLVGTERSYNEQFF. The full variable domain, in which reference TRBV7-9 and TRBJ2-1 provide the parts outside the CDR3, is DTGVSQNPRHKITKRGQNVTFRCDPISEHNRLYWYRQTLGQGPEFLTYFQNEAQLEKSRLLSDRFSAERPKGSFSTLEIQRTEQGDSAMYLCASSSLVGTERSYNEQFFGPGTRLTVL.

This clonotype has only a few counts. The chain links TRBV7-3 to TRBJ2-5; possible D gene TRBD2, 5 bases. Trimming removed 5 bases from V and 5 bases from J, with 12 bases in between. Germline V CDR1 and CDR2: SGHTA, FQGTGA. The CDR3 consists of 13 residues. CDR3 nucleotide sequence: TGTGCCAGCAGCGCCCTAGGCGGGGAGACCCAGTACTTC. This sequence encodes CASSALGGETQYF.

V and J are TRBV5-6 and TRBJ2-7; perhaps TRBD2 as D (5 bases). V dropped 5 bases and J dropped 2 bases, with 14 bases sitting between them. The germline V gene encodes CDR1 SGHDT and CDR2 YYEEEE. This CDR3 spans 14 amino acids. This chain's CDR3 is CASSYTGLPYEQYF. The CDR3 nucleotides read TGTGCCAGCAGTTATACCGGACTCCCCTACGAGCAGTACTTC.

The chain employs TRBV24-1 and TRBJ2-1; D uncertain. This CDR3 contains 13 residues. The ends were cut back, 3 bases at V and 7 bases at J, with 9 bases in the middle. In germline, CDR1 is KGHDR, CDR2 SFDVKD. CDR3 DNA sequence: TGTGCCACCAGTGATGCAGGAGTAAATGAGCAGTTCTTC. Its protein is CATSDAGVNEQFF.

The V gene is TRBV9, the J gene TRBJ2-3; the D gene is possibly TRBD1 (6 bases). Per germline, CDR1 SGDLS and CDR2 YYNGEE. CDR3 length: 15 residues. V gave up 1 base and J gave up 0 bases, with 9 bases separating them. The CDR3 here is CASSVLGTSTDTQYF. The CDR3 nucleotides are TGTGCCAGCAGCGTATTGGGGACAAGCACAGATACGCAGTATTTT.

V gene TRBV18 combines with J gene TRBJ2-3, with 9 bases lining up with TRBD2. CDR3 size: 15 residues. The trim removed 2 bases at V and 2 bases at J, leaving 2 bases unmatched. Germline V CDR1 and CDR2: KGHSH, LQKENI. In DNA form, the CDR3 reads TGTGCCAGCTCACCAGGGACTAGCAACACAGATACGCAGTATTTT. Encoded protein: CASSPGTSNTDTQYF.

The V and J genes are TRBV5-1 and TRBJ1-4; TRBD1 matches at 7 bases. The CDR3 length is 14 residues. The germline V gene encodes CDR1 SGHRS and CDR2 YFSETQ. The ends lost 8 bases at V and 6 bases at J; junction bases unmatched: 10. The CDR3 here is CASRQTGSDEKLFF. The DNA of the CDR3 is TGCGCCAGTCGGCAGACAGGGTCGGATGAAAAACTGTTTTTT.

The chain couples TRBV27 to TRBJ2-7, with 7 bases matching TRBD2. Losses at the gene ends were 8 bases for V and 0 bases for J; bases not matched to a gene: 4. The CDR3 runs to 13 residues. Germline V gives CDR1 MNHEY, CDR2 SMNVEV (reference sequence). Here the CDR3 DNA reads TGTGCCAGCGGAGCGGGGTACTCCTACGAGCAGTACTTC. This translates into CASGAGYSYEQYF.

Only a few counts were recorded for this clonotype. The rearrangement joins TRBV25-1 to TRBJ2-7, with 9 positions matching TRBD2. The CDR3 extends over 14 amino acids. The J segment lost 7 bases and the V segment lost 6 bases, leaving 10 bases of the junction unmatched. Per the germline V gene, CDR1 is MGHDK and CDR2 is SYGVNS. The CDR3 sequence is CASRTGTSPWEQYF. In DNA, the CDR3 is TGTGCCAGCAGGACCGGGACTAGCCCGTGGGAGCAGTACTTC.

Points on this clonotype: At one of its ends the junction is not consistent with the germline gene, which may arise from a read error. The chain links TRBV20-1 to TRBJ2-7; 10 positions agree with TRBD2. The CDR3 is 18 amino acids. Germline values: CDR1 DFQATT, CDR2 SNEGSKA (reference sequence). The CDR3 DNA reads as TGCAGTGCGAGAGGGTTTGCAGGGAGCGGGGGGGTCTCCTACGAGCAGTACTTC. Amino acids: CSARGFAGSGGVSYEQYF.

V usage is TRBV7-2 and J usage is TRBJ1-2; the D gene is possibly TRBD1 (6 bases). V was shortened by 1 base and J by 7 bases, with 10 bases between the two germline ends. Per germline, CDR1 SGHTA and CDR2 FQGNSA. The CDR3 length is 13 residues. The CDR3: CASSLDRVGGYTF. The DNA for the CDR3 is TGTGCCAGCAGCTTAGACAGGGTCGGTGGCTACACCTTC.

The chain is built from TRBV5-1 and TRBJ2-7, with D tentatively TRBD2 (5 bases). This CDR3 is built from 16 residues. The germline V gene has CDR1 SGHRS and CDR2 YFSETQ. With 0 bases removed from V and 0 bases from J, the gap between germline ends came to 13 bases. The CDR3 sequence: CASSLVVAAGSYEQYF. In nucleotides, the CDR3 is TGCGCCAGCAGCTTGGTTGTTGCGGCGGGCTCCTACGAGCAGTACTTC.

This clonotype has at least ten counts. The J gene is TRBJ2-7, the V gene TRBV7-2; 9 bases align to TRBD2. V gave up 1 base and J gave up 4 bases; unmatched junction bases: 5. The CDR3 runs to 15 residues. The germline V gene has CDR1 SGHTA and CDR2 FQGNSA. The CDR3 loop reads CASSLDSSGIYEQYF. In nucleotides, the CDR3 is TGTGCCAGCAGCTTAGATTCTAGCGGGATTTACGAGCAGTACTTC.

CDR3 DNA: TGCAGCGTTGAAGGGCGGGCACAGGGGACCTACGAGCAGTACTTC. Its protein product is CSVEGRAQGTYEQYF. The chain uses TRBV29-1 and TRBJ2-5; 7 nucleotides match TRBD1. The DNA end is a closer match to TRBJ2-7, so the J assignment may be wrong. Per the germline V gene, CDR1 is SQVTM and CDR2 is ANQGSEA. The CDR3 runs 15 residues.

V and J are TRBV6-2 or TRBV6-3 and TRBJ2-7; possible D gene TRBD2, 6 bases. The V end was cut by 5 bases, the J end by 3 bases, with 11 bases between. CDR3 length: 13 residues. Per germline, CDR1 MNHEY and CDR2 SVGEGT. CDR3 residues: CASSPGRIYEQYF. The CDR3 DNA reads TGTGCCAGCAGTCCAGGGAGGATCTACGAGCAGTACTTC.